This T cell receptor beta chain was recorded in a study of blood T cell repertoires in COVID-19. At the level of the study: Italy, Spain and the United States were the sources of the convalescent and acute COVID-19 samples. In each case, the material was cDNA or gDNA derived from T cells, B-cell-depleted T cells, or PBMCs.

Assay: immunoSEQ multiplex PCR; the TCRdb copy retains only in-frame clones and omits some. Here the sample spans about 670,000 clones, just under 90% being singletons. This clone was counted a single time. V shed 1 base and J 2 bases; nucleotides not matched to a gene: 6. Germline CDR1 reads KGHDR; CDR2 reads SFDVKD. This CDR3 region has 17 residues. V gene TRBV24-1 combines with J gene TRBJ2-3; TRBD1 matches at 9 bases. The sequencing input was peripheral blood. The TCR was taken from a woman under 30 with acute or convalescent COVID-19. The CDR3 DNA is TGTGCCACCAGTGATTTCTCTCGGACAGGGGTCACAGATACGCAGTATTTT. Amino acids: CATSDFSRTGVTDTQYF.